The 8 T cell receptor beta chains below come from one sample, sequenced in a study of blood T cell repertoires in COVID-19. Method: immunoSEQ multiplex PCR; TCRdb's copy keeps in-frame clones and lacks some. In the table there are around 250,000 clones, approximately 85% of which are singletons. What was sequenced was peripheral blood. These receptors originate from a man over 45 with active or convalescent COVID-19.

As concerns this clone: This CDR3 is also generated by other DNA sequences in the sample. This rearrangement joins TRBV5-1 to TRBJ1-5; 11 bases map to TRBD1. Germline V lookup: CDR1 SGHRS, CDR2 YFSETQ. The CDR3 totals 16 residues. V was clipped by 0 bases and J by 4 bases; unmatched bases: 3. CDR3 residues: CASSLGGTGGNQPQHF. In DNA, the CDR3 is TGCGCCAGCAGCTTGGGCGGGACAGGGGGAAATCAGCCCCAGCATTTT.

CDR3 bases: TGTGCCAGCAGCATACGGAGCGACCCACTATATGGCTACACCTTC. Residues: CASSIRSDPLYGYTF. The rearrangement joins TRBV9 to TRBJ1-2, with D uncertain. The V end was cut by 4 bases, the J end by 5 bases, with 18 bases between. Germline assignment: CDR1 SGDLS and CDR2 YYNGEE. The CDR3 contains 15 residues.

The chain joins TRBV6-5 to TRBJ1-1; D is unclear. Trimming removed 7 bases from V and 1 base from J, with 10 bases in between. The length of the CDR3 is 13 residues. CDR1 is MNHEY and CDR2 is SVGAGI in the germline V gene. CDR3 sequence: CASIRTENTEAFF. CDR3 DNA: TGTGCCAGCATCAGAACAGAGAACACTGAAGCTTTCTTT.

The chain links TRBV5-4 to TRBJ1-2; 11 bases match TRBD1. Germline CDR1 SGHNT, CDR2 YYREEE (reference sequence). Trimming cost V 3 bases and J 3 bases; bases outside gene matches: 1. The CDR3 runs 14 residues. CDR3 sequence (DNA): TGTGCCAGCAGCTGGGACAGGGGGGACTATGGCTACACCTTC. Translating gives CASSWDRGDYGYTF.

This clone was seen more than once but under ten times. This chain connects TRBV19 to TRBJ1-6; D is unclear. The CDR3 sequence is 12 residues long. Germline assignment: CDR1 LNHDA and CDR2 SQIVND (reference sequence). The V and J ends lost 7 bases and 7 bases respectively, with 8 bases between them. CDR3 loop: CASKEQNSPLHF. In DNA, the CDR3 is TGTGCCAGTAAAGAACAGAATTCACCCCTCCACTTT.

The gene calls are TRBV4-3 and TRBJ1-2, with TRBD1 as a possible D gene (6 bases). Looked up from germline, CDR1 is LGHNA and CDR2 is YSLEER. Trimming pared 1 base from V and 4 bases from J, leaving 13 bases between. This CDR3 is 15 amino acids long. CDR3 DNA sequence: TGCGCCAGCAGCCAAGCCTCGGACAGTTCCTATGGCTACACCTTC. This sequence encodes CASSQASDSSYGYTF.

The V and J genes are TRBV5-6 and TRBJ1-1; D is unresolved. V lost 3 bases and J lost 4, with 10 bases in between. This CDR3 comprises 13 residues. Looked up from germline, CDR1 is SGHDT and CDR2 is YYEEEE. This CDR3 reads CASSSRRRTEAFF. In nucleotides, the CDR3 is TGTGCCAGCAGCTCTCGGAGGCGCACTGAAGCTTTCTTT.

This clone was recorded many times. In DNA, the CDR3 is TGTGCCAGCAGTTCTTATGCGGCTTCTTCTCGGGAAAAACTGTTTTTT. This encodes CASSSYAASSREKLFF. The chain joins TRBV28 to TRBJ1-4; D uncertain. With 4 bases removed from V and 8 bases from J, the gap between germline ends came to 20 bases. Germline loops: CDR1 MDHEN, CDR2 SYDVKM. The length of the CDR3 is 16 residues. Looking up the rest from reference TRBV28 and TRBJ1-4 gives the full variable domain: DVKVTQSSRYLVKRTGEKVFLECVQDMDHENMFWYRQDPGLGLRLIYFSYDVKMKEKGDIPEGYSVSREKKERFSLILESASTNQTSMYLCASSSYAASSREKLFFGSGTQLSVL.